The 18 T cell receptor beta chains reported below all come from one sample, sequenced in a study of radiotherapy plus CTLA-4 blockade in lung cancer. Produced via immunoSEQ multiplex PCR; TCRdb's table is partial and in-frame only. The repertoire includes approximately 110,000 clones, 81% of them detected once, and 2.5% to 3.5% sits in the top ten. The source material was peripheral blood, sampled from a patient treated with radiotherapy plus ipilimumab. These receptors came from a human donor with non-small cell lung cancer that progressed on radiotherapy plus ipilimumab. Some clones in this sample may be carry-over from other donors' samples.

The chain joins TRBV4-1 to TRBJ2-7, with TRBD2 identical over 12 bases. Germline-derived CDR1 and CDR2 are MGHRA and YSYEKL. There are 16 residues in the CDR3. V gave up 4 bases and J gave up 2 bases; unmatched junction bases: 6. Here the CDR3 reads CASSRSLAGGPYEQYF. CDR3 nucleotide sequence: TGCGCCAGCAGCCGATCTCTAGCGGGGGGGCCCTACGAGCAGTACTTC.

J is TRBJ2-1 and V is TRBV12-5; 13 bases match TRBD2. CDR1 is LGHNT and CDR2 is FRNRAP in the germline V gene. J gave up 10 bases and V 1 base, and 7 bases lay outside the gene matches. The CDR3 is made up of 16 amino acids. This chain's CDR3 is CASGLGQGLAGREQFF. The CDR3 DNA reads TGTGCTAGTGGTTTGGGCCAGGGACTAGCGGGGAGGGAGCAGTTCTTC.

The J gene is TRBJ1-2, the V gene TRBV21-1. TRBV21-1 is designated a pseudogene. This CDR3 spans 15 amino acids. The CDR3 coding sequence is TGTGCCAGCAGCAAAAAGGCCTCCTGGATCGGTGGCTACACCTTC. Protein sequence: CASSKKASWIGGYTF.

The chain uses TRBV7-9 and TRBJ1-4; TRBD1 aligns across 9 bases. CDR3 size: 13 residues. Germline V gene sequence: CDR1 SEHNR, CDR2 FQNEAQ (reference sequence). V lost 1 base to trimming and J lost 15 bases; unmatched junction nucleotides: 6. In DNA, the CDR3 is TGTGCCAGCAGCTTAGGGACAGGGGATCGGGTGTTTTTT. This encodes CASSLGTGDRVFF.

The chain uses TRBV27 and TRBJ2-7, with TRBD1 as a possible D gene (5 bases). Germline assignment: CDR1 MNHEY and CDR2 SMNVEV (reference sequence). Trimming left V 1 base short and J 3 bases short, with 13 bases between. The CDR3 has 15 residues. CDR3 residues: CASSLFSRANYEQYF. Written as DNA, the CDR3 is TGTGCCAGCAGTTTATTTTCCAGGGCGAACTACGAGCAGTACTTC.

V is TRBV6-1 and J is TRBJ2-1; 8 positions agree with TRBD2. V was pared by 6 bases and J by 7 bases, with 11 bases of the junction left unmatched. CDR1 and CDR2 from the germline V gene are MNHNS and SASEGT. This CDR3 has 15 amino acids. The CDR3 DNA follows: TGTGCCAGCAGCCGTAGCGGGGCGCCTGGGAATGAGCAGTTCTTC. Translation gives CASSRSGAPGNEQFF.

The chain joins TRBV18 to TRBJ1-5; TRBD1 agrees at 7 bases. CDR3 size: 17 residues. After removal of 5 bases from V and 6 bases from J, the junction contained 16 bases not matched to a gene. Germline-derived CDR1 and CDR2 are KGHSH and LQKENI. CDR3 sequence reads: CASSSLRQGVGGQPQHF. CDR3 nucleotide sequence: TGTGCCAGCTCATCACTACGACAGGGTGTAGGGGGTCAGCCCCAGCATTTT.

The chain recombines TRBV5-1 with TRBJ2-3; 8 nucleotides agree with TRBD2. Unmatched junction bases numbered 4, after V lost 7 bases and J lost 0 bases. CDR1 is SGHRS and CDR2 is YFSETQ in the germline V gene. The CDR3 has 14 residues. CDR3 residues: CASQLAVSTDTQYF. CDR3 DNA sequence: TGCGCCAGCCAACTAGCGGTTAGCACAGATACGCAGTATTTT. Full variable domain (missing parts from reference TRBV5-1 and TRBJ2-3): KAGVTQTPRYLIKTRGQQVTLSCSPISGHRSVSWYQQTPGQGLQFLFEYFSETQRNKGNFPGRFSGRQFSNSRSEMNVSTLELGDSALYLCASQLAVSTDTQYFGPGTRLTVL.

V and J are TRBV5-1 and TRBJ2-7, with 9 bases identical to TRBD1. The V segment lost 4 bases and the J segment 0 bases; nucleotides outside the gene matches: 14. The CDR3 spans 18 residues. The V gene's germline CDR1 is SGHRS and CDR2 YFSETQ. The CDR3 nucleotides are TGCGCCAGCAGCGTCCGGGACAGGGACCTCCATAGCTCCTACGAGCAGTACTTC. Its translation is CASSVRDRDLHSSYEQYF.

The V and J genes are TRBV19 and TRBJ1-2; D possibly corresponds to TRBD1 (5 bases). Trimming left V 10 bases short and J 4 bases short, with 16 bases between. From germline, CDR1 is LNHDA and CDR2 SQIVND (reference sequence). The CDR3 consists of 13 residues. The CDR3 nucleotides are TGTGCCACCCATCGGGGCAGGTTCTATGGCTACACCTTC. Translation: CATHRGRFYGYTF.

The CDR3: CASSEYGLDEQFF. For the CDR3, the DNA is TGTGCCAGCAGTGAGTACGGGTTGGATGAGCAGTTCTTC. The chain employs TRBV6-1 and TRBJ2-1; unclear D gene. The CDR3 loop spans 13 amino acids. V was pared by 3 bases and J by 8 bases, with 11 bases between. Germline V lookup: CDR1 MNHNS, CDR2 SASEGT.

The rearrangement uses TRBV4-2 and TRBJ2-1; D is possibly TRBD1 (5 bases). The germline gives CDR1 LGHNA, CDR2 YNFKEQ. Trimming stripped 0 bases from V and 1 base from J, with 13 bases between. The CDR3 is made up of 17 amino acids. The CDR3 here is CASSQDYRRVSYNEQFF. The CDR3 nucleotides read TGTGCCAGCAGCCAAGATTATCGCAGGGTTTCCTACAATGAGCAGTTCTTC.

The CDR3 reads CAISEGIGQPQHF. The DNA for the CDR3 is TGTGCCATCAGTGAAGGAATTGGACAGCCCCAGCATTTT. This chain links TRBV10-3 with TRBJ1-5; D call uncertain. The CDR3 covers 13 residues. Trimming pared 3 bases from V and 7 bases from J, leaving 10 bases between. CDR1 ENHRY and CDR2 SYGVKD come from the germline V gene.

The chain has TRBV7-9 and TRBJ2-2; TRBD1 is a possible D gene (5 bases). V lost 2 bases to trimming and J lost 0 bases, with 7 bases between them. CDR3 size: 15 residues. Germline assignment: CDR1 SEHNR and CDR2 FQNEAQ (reference sequence). The CDR3 reads CASSLTGSNTGELFF. CDR3 nucleotides: TGTGCCAGCAGCTTAACAGGCTCGAACACCGGGGAGCTGTTTTTT.

The CDR3, as DNA: TGCGCCAGCAGTGAAAACAGGGTGAACACTGAAGCTTTCTTT. It specifies CASSENRVNTEAFF. This rearrangement joins TRBV10-2 to TRBJ1-1; tentatively, D is TRBD1 (6 bases). Germline assignment: CDR1 WSHSY and CDR2 SAAADI. V gave up 3 bases and J gave up 0 bases, with 8 bases separating them. This CDR3 contains 14 residues.

V usage is TRBV28 and J usage is TRBJ1-2, with 10 bases matching TRBD1. The CDR3 consists of 16 residues. Germline loops: CDR1 MDHEN, CDR2 SYDVKM. Trimming removed 3 bases from V and 5 bases from J; junction bases left unmatched: 9. The CDR3, as DNA: TGTGCCAGCAGTTTTGGACAGGGGGTCCGGGGGTATGGCTACACCTTC. It codes for CASSFGQGVRGYGYTF.

This clone came up once. One junction end does not reproduce the germline sequence, and a read error may be involved. J is TRBJ2-4 and V is TRBV2; D perhaps matches TRBD2 (7 bases). Germline loops: CDR1 SNHLY, CDR2 FYNNEI. This CDR3 comprises 15 residues. The CDR3 sequence: CASSEAPTTGRASNF. The CDR3, as DNA: TGTGCCAGCAGTGAAGCTCCGACCACAGGGAGGGCTAGTAACTTC.

CDR3 DNA: TGTGCCAGTAGTCCCGGGAGGGGGTCCCCCTTCGTTGACACTGAAGCTTTCTTT. Encoded protein: CASSPGRGSPFVDTEAFF. The chain joins TRBV19 to TRBJ1-1; the D gene is possibly TRBD1 (6 bases). Germline V gives CDR1 LNHDA, CDR2 SQIVND (reference sequence). This CDR3 spans 18 amino acids. The germline V and J ends were trimmed by 5 bases and 3 bases, with 25 bases remaining between them.